These T cell receptor beta chains were read from a single sample in a study of blood T cells in healthy people across ages. TCRdb passed the 5' RACE reads through MiXCR, listing each CDR3 protein once. The sample lists 900,000 to 950,000 distinct CDR3 sequences; under 35% were seen once. These data were likewise used in another study, on T cells of mothers and their children.

The sample comprised blood. Source of these receptors: a woman in her thirties or forties in good health. CDR3s include the opening cysteine and the closing phenylalanine or tryptophan. The order of the fields is V gene, clone size, J gene, D gene, CDR3 DNA, CDR3 protein. A D gene is named only where the DNA matches it firmly. The listing skips clone size in some rows; elsewhere it reads once, few, many or a size class.

TRBV28,few,TRBJ2-7,NA,TGTGCCAGCAGTCCCCAAGTGGCAGGGACCTACGAGCAGTACTTC,CASSPQVAGTYEQYF
TRBV29-1,many,TRBJ2-7,NA,TGCAGCGTTGAAGACCGACAGGAGAGCTCCTACGAGCAGTACTTC,CSVEDRQESSYEQYF
TRBV20-1,NA,TRBJ2-7,TRBD2,TGCAGTGCTAGATTGCTAGCGGGGTCCTACGAGCAGTACTTC,CSARLLAGSYEQYF
TRBV15,few,TRBJ1-5,NA,TGTGCCACCAGCATGCCGACGGATAGCAATCAGCCCCAGCATTTT,CATSMPTDSNQPQHF
TRBV20-1,once,TRBJ2-7,NA,TGCAGTGCTAGAGAGACTCCAAGGGGTACCTACGAGCAGTACTTC,CSARETPRGTYEQYF
TRBV2,NA,TRBJ2-7,NA,TGTGCCAGCAGTGCCCTGGGAGACTACGAGCAGTACTTC,CASSALGDYEQYF
TRBV19,NA,TRBJ1-5,NA,TGTGCCAGGCGGACAGTCAATCAGCCCCAGCATTTT,CARRTVNQPQHF
TRBV10-3,many,TRBJ2-3,NA,TGTGCCATCAGTGAGAGCCCCGCGGGAGATACGCAGTATTTT,CAISESPAGDTQYF
TRBV7-2,NA,TRBJ1-5,NA,TGTGCCAGCAGCTTACAAGGAAGCAATCAGCCCCAGAATTTT,CASSLQGSNQPQNF
TRBV4-1,NA,TRBJ2-1,TRBD2,TGCGCCAGCAGCCCTGGGACTAGCGGGGGCGGAGAGCAGTTCTTC,CASSPGTSGGGEQFF
TRBV15,NA,TRBJ1-5,NA,TGTGCCACCAGCAGAGATGGGCAGGGGAGCAATCAGCCCCAGCATTTT,CATSRDGQGSNQPQHF
TRBV28,once,TRBJ1-2,NA,TGTGCCAGCAGTTCCATCAGAGGGCTTGGCTACACCTTC,CASSSIRGLGYTF
TRBV20-1,NA,TRBJ1-1,NA,TGCAGTGCTACCCCTCTCGGGAGAACGAACACTGAAGCTTTCTTT,CSATPLGRTNTEAFF
TRBV5-6,NA,TRBJ2-3,NA,TGTGCCAGCAGCTTGTCCAGTTATTTTGGGGGCATCACAGATACGCAGTATTTT,CASSLSSYFGGITDTQYF
TRBV16,NA,TRBJ1-6,TRBD1,TGTGCCAGCAGCCGTCGGACAGGGTCAACGGGTTCACCCCTCCACTTT,CASSRRTGSTGSPLHF
TRBV2,NA,TRBJ2-1,TRBD2,TGTGCCAGCCTAGCGGGGCCAAGCTCCTACAGTGAGCAGTTCTTC,CASLAGPSSYSEQFF
TRBV30,NA,TRBJ1-5,NA,TGTGCCTGGAGTGGCGGGGACAATCAGCCCCAGCATTTT,CAWSGGDNQPQHF
TRBV6-5,few,TRBJ1-5,NA,TGTGCCAGCAGTGGAGGCAGTAATAACAATCAGCCCCAGCATTTT,CASSGGSNNNQPQHF
TRBV27,NA,TRBJ2-2,NA,TGTGCCAGCCGGGACTCATTTACCACCGGGGAGCTGTTTTTT,CASRDSFTTGELFF
TRBV5-6,NA,TRBJ1-2,TRBD1,TGTGCCAGCAGCGTCAGGGGGGACTATGGCTACACCTTC,CASSVRGDYGYTF
TRBV19,many,TRBJ1-2,NA,TGTGCCAGTAGGTCGGACCTCCTTAACTATGGCTACACCTTC,CASRSDLLNYGYTF
TRBV7-6,few,TRBJ2-7,TRBD2,TGTGCCAGCAGCTTAGCGGGAAGGACTAGCGGGGGCGAGCAGTACTTC,CASSLAGRTSGGEQYF
TRBV7-8,few,TRBJ1-2,TRBD1,TGTGCCAGCAGCCAAGTAGGGGGGTCCGGGACAGGGAGCGTCTATGGCTACACCTTC,CASSQVGGSGTGSVYGYTF
TRBV6-1,NA,TRBJ2-7,NA,TGTGCCATCAGTGAAGGAAGGTACGAGCAGTACTTC,CAISEGRYEQYF
TRBV24-1,NA,TRBJ2-1,NA,TGTGCCACCAGTGTACGGGGTAACAATGAGCAGTTCTTC,CATSVRGNNEQFF
TRBV30,few,TRBJ1-1,TRBD1,TGTGCCTGGATCGAGACAGGGGTGGGTTACACTGAAGCTTTCTTT,CAWIETGVGYTEAFF
TRBV6-6,few,TRBJ2-3,NA,TGTGCCAGCAGCCCGGGGCGGGGCTCAGATACGCAGTATTTT,CASSPGRGSDTQYF
TRBV5-1,once,TRBJ2-7,NA,TGCGCCAGCAGCCCTGGTTGTTACGAGCAGTACTTC,CASSPGCYEQYF
TRBV4-1,few,TRBJ2-4,TRBD2,TGCGCCAGCAGCCAAGAAGGCGGGGGGGCGTCAGACATTCAGTACTTC,CASSQEGGGASDIQYF
TRBV28,few,TRBJ1-1,NA,TGTTCCAGCCAGGCTAACACTGAAGCTTTCTTT,CSSQANTEAFF
TRBV28,few,TRBJ1-2,TRBD1,TGTGCCAGCAGGAGGACAGGGGGCGCGGATGGTGGCTACACCTTC,CASRRTGGADGGYTF
TRBV28,few,TRBJ1-2,NA,TGTGCCAGCAGCCGCCACCCGGGTCAGGAGGGTGGCTACACCTTC,CASSRHPGQEGGYTF
TRBV3-1,NA,TRBJ2-1,TRBD2,TGTGCCAGCAGCCATTCTAGCGGGGGGCTCTACAATGAGCAGTTCTTC,CASSHSSGGLYNEQFF
TRBV7-9,NA,TRBJ2-1,TRBD2,TGTGCCAGCAGCACGACAAGCGGGGGGGCTTCCTACAATGAGCAGTTCTTC,CASSTTSGGASYNEQFF
TRBV6-2/TRBV6-3,few,TRBJ1-1,NA,TGTGCCAGCAGTTACAGTTCAGGGGCTTTCTTT,CASSYSSGAFF
TRBV7-2,NA,TRBJ1-1,NA,TGTGCCAGCAGCTTAGAGGGGCAAACGGGGGAAGCTTTCTTT,CASSLEGQTGEAFF
TRBV7-3,NA,TRBJ1-1,TRBD1,TGTGCCAGCAGCTTATCGGACAGGGGGACTGAAGCTTTCTTT,CASSLSDRGTEAFF
TRBV9,NA,TRBJ1-3,NA,TGTGCCAGCAGCGTCTCCGCTGTACCCCAGTCTGGAAACACCATATATTTT,CASSVSAVPQSGNTIYF
TRBV7-2,NA,TRBJ1-2,TRBD1,TGTGCCAGCAGACACGACAGGGGACGGTATGGCTACACCTTC,CASRHDRGRYGYTF
TRBV6-5,many,TRBJ1-5,NA,TGTGCCAGCAACGAGGCTAATCAGCCCCAGCATTTT,CASNEANQPQHF